What follows are 7 T cell receptor beta chains derived from one specimen sequenced in a study of sequential checkpoint blockade in melanoma. Treatment noted: randomized to nivolumab then ipilimumab (arm A) or the reverse (arm B). Assay: immunoSEQ multiplex PCR; the TCRdb copy retains only in-frame clones and omits some. The table has roughly 23,000 clones, around two thirds seen once. The material sequenced was CD8+ T cells sorted from blood (inferred from file names), taken from a patient given nivolumab and ipilimumab in sequence. The receptors were sampled from a human donor with melanoma.

The J gene is TRBJ2-3, the V gene TRBV7-3, with 10 bases fitting TRBD1. V lost 1 base to trimming and J lost 5 bases; unmatched junction nucleotides: 3. This CDR3 is built from 15 residues. CDR1 is SGHTA and CDR2 is FQGTGA in the germline V gene. The CDR3 spells CASSLRQGARDTQYF. For the CDR3, the DNA is TGTGCCAGCAGCTTAAGACAGGGGGCTAGAGATACGCAGTATTTT.

The rearrangement uses TRBV4-1 and TRBJ2-7; maybe TRBD1 (6 bases). V was cut by 0 bases and J by 4 bases, with 10 bases left in between. The germline V gene has CDR1 MGHRA and CDR2 YSYEKL. The CDR3 contains 14 residues. CDR3 DNA: TGCGCCAGCAGCCAAGATTTACAGGGATACGAGCAGTACTTC. Translation: CASSQDLQGYEQYF.

J is TRBJ1-2 and V is TRBV4-2; D unresolved. This CDR3 is built from 15 residues. Germline values: CDR1 LGHNA, CDR2 YNFKEQ. Trimming pared 5 bases from V and 2 bases from J, leaving 15 bases between. The CDR3 region has the DNA TGTGCCAGCAGCTCAGCAGGAACCCCGAACTATGGCTACACCTTC. Amino acid sequence: CASSSAGTPNYGYTF.

The chain joins TRBV5-4 to TRBJ1-2; possibly TRBD1 for D (5 bases). Germline CDR1 is SGHNT and CDR2 is YYREEE (reference sequence). V was shortened by 5 bases and J by 4 bases, with 9 bases between the two germline ends. This CDR3 has 12 residues. CDR3 sequence: CASRPDSYGYTF. CDR3 coding DNA: TGTGCCAGCAGACCTGACAGCTATGGCTACACCTTC.

V and J are TRBV28 and TRBJ1-2; TRBD1 matches at 8 bases. The V segment lost 6 bases and the J segment 4 bases; nucleotides outside the gene matches: 16. The CDR3 contains 17 residues. Germline assignment: CDR1 MDHEN and CDR2 SYDVKM. CDR3: CASSRLDRASFGYGYTF. CDR3 DNA sequence: TGTGCCAGCAGCCGTTTGGACAGGGCCTCCTTCGGCTATGGCTACACCTTC.

The gene calls are TRBV7-3 and TRBJ2-3, with D possibly being TRBD2 (6 bases). Germline V lookup: CDR1 SGHTA, CDR2 FQGTGA. There are 14 residues in the CDR3. With 5 bases removed from V and 5 bases from J, the gap between germline ends came to 14 bases. The CDR3 sequence: CASSKRGLIDTQYF. CDR3 bases: TGTGCCAGCAGCAAAAGGGGACTCATAGATACGCAGTATTTT. The whole variable domain, remainder taken from reference TRBV7-3 and TRBJ2-3, is GAGVSQTPSNKVTEKGKYVELRCDPISGHTALYWYRQSLGQGPEFLIYFQGTGAADDSGLPNDRFFAVRPEGSVSTLKIQRTERGDSAVYLCASSKRGLIDTQYFGPGTRLTVL.

The rearrangement joins TRBV5-1 to TRBJ2-1; 10 bases are shared with TRBD2. The CDR3 spans 14 residues. Per germline, CDR1 SGHRS and CDR2 YFSETQ. The trim removed 5 bases at V and 9 bases at J, leaving 8 bases unmatched. The CDR3 region is CASSLSGGAGEQFF. The CDR3 DNA is TGCGCCAGCAGTTTGAGCGGGGGGGCCGGTGAGCAGTTCTTC. The full variable domain, its missing parts supplied by reference TRBV5-1 and TRBJ2-1, is KAGVTQTPRYLIKTRGQQVTLSCSPISGHRSVSWYQQTPGQGLQFLFEYFSETQRNKGNFPGRFSGRQFSNSRSEMNVSTLELGDSALYLCASSLSGGAGEQFFGPGTRLTVL.